The TCR beta chain under discussion was sequenced for a study of blood T cell repertoires in COVID-19. About the research overall: The United States, Italy and Spain provided the acute and convalescent COVID-19 samples. Sample material is recorded as cDNA or gDNA derived from T cells, B-cell-depleted T cells, or PBMCs.

Generated by immunoSEQ multiplex PCR, the TCRdb table keeps only in-frame clones and is missing some. This table holds over 200,000 clones, almost 90% found once. The origin of this receptor is a woman between 55 and 75 years old with acute or convalescent COVID-19. Sequenced input: peripheral blood.

DNA for the CDR3: TGTGCCAGTAGTCACCGGTGGAGCGTCCGCTCCTACGAGCAGTACTTC. Its protein product is CASSHRWSVRSYEQYF. The chain is built from TRBV19 and TRBJ2-7; no firm D call. Trimming cost V 5 bases and J 0 bases, with 17 bases left between them. Germline CDR1 and CDR2: LNHDA and SQIVND (reference sequence). The CDR3 is 16 amino acids. Filled out from reference TRBV19 and TRBJ2-7, the complete variable domain reads DGGITQSPKYLFRKEGQNVTLSCEQNLNHDAMYWYRQDPGQGLRLIYYSQIVNDFQKGDIAEGYSVSREKKESFPLTVTSAQKNPTAFYLCASSHRWSVRSYEQYFGPGTRLTVT.